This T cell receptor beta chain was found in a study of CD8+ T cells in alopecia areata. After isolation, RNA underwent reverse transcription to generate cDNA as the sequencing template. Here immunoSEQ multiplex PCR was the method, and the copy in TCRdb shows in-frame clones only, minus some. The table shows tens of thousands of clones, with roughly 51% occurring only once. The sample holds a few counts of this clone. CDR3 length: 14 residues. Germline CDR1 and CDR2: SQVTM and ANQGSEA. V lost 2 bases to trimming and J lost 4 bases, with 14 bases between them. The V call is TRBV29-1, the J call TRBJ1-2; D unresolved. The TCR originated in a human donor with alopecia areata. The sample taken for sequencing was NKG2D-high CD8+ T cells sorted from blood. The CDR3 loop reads CSVENPRNLYGYTF. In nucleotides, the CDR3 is TGCAGCGTTGAAAATCCCCGGAACCTCTATGGCTACACCTTC. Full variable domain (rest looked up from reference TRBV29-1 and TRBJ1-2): SAVISQKPSRDICQRGTSLTIQCQVDSQVTMMFWYRQQPGQSLTLIATANQGSEATYESGFVIDKFPISRPNLTFSTLTVSNMSPEDSSIYLCSVENPRNLYGYTFGSGTRLTVV.